The 29 T cell receptor beta chains given below trace back to one sample, sequenced in a study of blood T cell repertoires in COVID-19. Measured with immunoSEQ multiplex PCR; TCRdb has only the in-frame clones, and not every one. This sample has around 250,000 clones, with 75% to 90% found just once. Sequenced: peripheral blood. These receptors all stem from a man aged 60-69 years who had recovered from COVID-19.

This chain uses TRBV11-2 with TRBJ2-7, with a tentative D call TRBD1 (5 bases). CDR1 is SGHAT, CDR2 FQNNGV, per germline. Deletions cut 1 base from V and 3 bases from J, with 10 bases between. This CDR3 region has 14 residues. The chain's CDR3 is CASSLAPQDYEQYF. Written as DNA, the CDR3 is TGTGCCAGCAGCTTAGCTCCACAGGACTACGAGCAGTACTTC. The whole variable domain, filled in from reference TRBV11-2 and TRBJ2-7, reads EAGVAQSPRYKIIEKRQSVAFWCNPISGHATLYWYQQILGQGPKLLIQFQNNGVVDDSQLPKDRFSAERLKGVDSTLKIQPAKLEDSAVYLCASSLAPQDYEQYFGPGTRLTVT.

This clone was detected a few times. V is TRBV2 and J is TRBJ2-2; D unresolved. Germline CDR1 and CDR2: SNHLY and FYNNEI. With 4 bases removed from V and 6 bases from J, the gap between germline ends came to 6 bases. The CDR3 has 12 amino acids. CDR3 DNA: TGTGCCAGCAGTGTCTCGGCCGGGGAGCTGTTTTTT. Amino acid sequence: CASSVSAGELFF.

There are a few counts of this clone. The chain employs TRBV11-2 and TRBJ1-1; D gene ambiguous. The V gene lost 3 bases and the J gene lost 1 base, with 9 bases spanning the gap. Germline CDR1 and CDR2: SGHAT and FQNNGV. This CDR3 contains 14 residues. The CDR3 DNA is TGTGCCAGCAGCTTTGGTCTAGGGAACACTGAAGCTTTCTTT. Encoded protein: CASSFGLGNTEAFF.

This chain joins TRBV10-3 and TRBJ2-7, with 8 bases aligning to TRBD1. The germline gives CDR1 ENHRY, CDR2 SYGVKD. V lost 2 bases to trimming and J lost 0 bases; unmatched junction nucleotides: 6. This CDR3 is 16 amino acids long. This CDR3 reads CAISEPGTGNSYEQYF. The DNA for the CDR3 is TGTGCCATCAGTGAGCCCGGGACAGGAAACTCCTACGAGCAGTACTTC.

This clone has just one count. V gene TRBV6-5 combines with J gene TRBJ1-1, with D uncertain. Trimming shortened V by 8 bases and J by 11 bases, and 21 bases separated the two germline ends. Germline V gives CDR1 MNHEY, CDR2 SVGAGI. The CDR3 loop spans 13 amino acids. CDR3 residues: CASSEVESLLAFF. CDR3 in DNA: TGTGCCAGCTCGGAGGTGGAGAGCCTTTTGGCTTTCTTT.

The chain links TRBV7-2 to TRBJ2-1; D perhaps matches TRBD2 (6 bases). The V end lost 5 bases, the J end lost 7 bases, and 15 bases lay between the germline ends. The V gene's germline CDR1 is SGHTA and CDR2 FQGNSA. The length of the CDR3 is 14 residues. CDR3 DNA sequence: TGTGCCAGCAGCGTATCACGGGGGTCTAATGAGCAGTTCTTC. Protein: CASSVSRGSNEQFF. Drawing the rest from reference TRBV7-2 and TRBJ2-1, the complete variable domain is GAGVSQSPSNKVTEKGKDVELRCDPISGHTALYWYRQSLGQGLEFLIYFQGNSAPDKSGLPSDRFSAERTGGSVSTLTIQRTQQEDSAVYLCASSVSRGSNEQFFGPGTRLTVL.

The rearrangement joins TRBV11-2 to TRBJ2-1; TRBD2 agrees at 11 bases. J gave up 8 bases and V 2 bases, and 8 bases lay outside the gene matches. The CDR3 covers 16 residues. The germline gives CDR1 SGHAT, CDR2 FQNNGV. CDR3: CASSLKLAGAAYEQFF. The DNA of the CDR3 is TGTGCCAGCAGCTTAAAACTAGCGGGGGCCGCCTATGAGCAGTTCTTC.

The genes are TRBV28 and TRBJ2-3, with 8 bases aligning to TRBD1. The ends lost 11 bases at V and 6 bases at J; junction bases unmatched: 4. The CDR3 is made up of 11 amino acids. Per the germline V gene, CDR1 is MDHEN and CDR2 is SYDVKM. This chain's CDR3 is CAAQGADTQYF. The CDR3 bases are TGTGCCGCCCAGGGGGCGGATACGCAGTATTTT.

Only a few counts were recorded for this clone. V gene TRBV11-3 combines with J gene TRBJ2-2; D is undetermined. CDR1 is SGHNT and CDR2 is YENEEA in the germline V gene. The V and J ends lost 1 base and 3 bases respectively, with 3 bases between them. The CDR3 sequence is 13 residues long. The CDR3 loop reads CASSLAYTGELFF. The CDR3 DNA reads as TGTGCCAGCAGCTTAGCGTACACCGGGGAGCTGTTTTTT.

CDR3 sequence: CASRNSDKGWNTEAFF. The DNA for the CDR3 is TGTGCCAGCAGAAACAGTGACAAAGGTTGGAACACTGAAGCTTTCTTT. This chain links TRBV3-1 (or the pseudogene TRBV3-2) with TRBJ1-1; D call uncertain. This CDR3 has 16 residues. The V and J ends lost 6 bases and 1 base respectively, with 18 bases between them. Germline-derived CDR1 and CDR2 are LGHDT and YNNKEL (reference sequence).

The chain carries TRBV6-5 and TRBJ1-2, with D unresolved. The V end was cut by 6 bases, the J end by 7 bases, with 21 bases between. Germline V gene data show CDR1 as MNHEY and CDR2 as SVGAGI. The length of the CDR3 is 15 residues. The CDR3 coding sequence is TGTGCCAGCAGCCAACTCCATGTCGCTGGCGGTGGCTACACCTTC. Protein sequence: CASSQLHVAGGGYTF.

The rearrangement joins TRBV5-1 to TRBJ2-1, with TRBD1 matching over 10 bases. The CDR3 contains 14 residues. Germline V gene sequence: CDR1 SGHRS, CDR2 YFSETQ. Trimming cost V 0 bases and J 7 bases; bases outside gene matches: 1. The chain's CDR3 is CASSLGTGGNEQFF. DNA for the CDR3: TGCGCCAGCAGCTTGGGGACAGGGGGTAATGAGCAGTTCTTC.

This clone has only a few counts. The gene calls are TRBV19 and TRBJ2-1, with TRBD2 identical over 10 bases. The CDR3 length is 14 residues. Germline V gene data show CDR1 as LNHDA and CDR2 as SQIVND (reference sequence). With 7 bases clipped from V and 5 bases from J, the junction kept 5 bases outside the gene matches. The CDR3, as DNA: TGTGCCAGTACCCGGACTAGCGGAAACAATGAGCAGTTCTTC. Translation gives CASTRTSGNNEQFF.

The chain is built from TRBV18 and TRBJ1-1; TRBD1 aligns across 7 bases. V shed 3 bases, J shed 6 bases, and the junction held 10 bases outside the gene matches. The CDR3 extends over 15 amino acids. Germline lookup yields CDR1 KGHSH and CDR2 LQKENI. The CDR3 protein is CASSPYQGELAEAFF. DNA for the CDR3: TGTGCCAGCTCACCCTACCAGGGGGAATTGGCTGAAGCTTTCTTT.

V and J are TRBV12-5 and TRBJ2-1; 8 nucleotides agree with TRBD2. V shed 5 bases and J 7 bases; nucleotides not matched to a gene: 10. The germline V gene has CDR1 LGHNT and CDR2 FRNRAP. The CDR3 extends over 15 amino acids. The CDR3 coding sequence is TGTGCTAGTGGTCTAGCGGGCCTTACGAGGAATGAGCAGTTCTTC. Translated: CASGLAGLTRNEQFF. Filled out from reference TRBV12-5 and TRBJ2-1, the complete variable domain reads DARVTQTPRHKVTEMGQEVTMRCQPILGHNTVFWYRQTMMQGLELLAYFRNRAPLDDSGMPKDRFSAEMPDATLATLKIQPSEPRDSAVYFCASGLAGLTRNEQFFGPGTRLTVL.

This clone came up a few times. The CDR3 bases are TGTGCCAGTAACCAAGACAGAAATAGCAATCAGCCCCAGCATTTT. Its translation is CASNQDRNSNQPQHF. The chain joins TRBV19 to TRBJ1-5, with D perhaps matching TRBD1 (5 bases). The CDR3 has 15 residues. Germline loops: CDR1 LNHDA, CDR2 SQIVND (reference sequence). V was clipped by 7 bases and J by 0 bases, with 13 bases between them.

The chain combines TRBV2 with TRBJ1-1; a weak D match, TRBD1 (6 bases). Germline V gene lookup returns CDR1 SNHLY and CDR2 FYNNEI. The V end was cut by 6 bases, the J end by 8 bases, with 19 bases between. CDR3 length: 14 amino acids. The CDR3 spells CASRRGTSTEEAFF. For the CDR3, the DNA is TGTGCCAGCAGGAGGGGGACCAGTACGGAAGAAGCTTTCTTT. The whole variable domain, remainder taken from reference TRBV2 and TRBJ1-1, is EPEVTQTPSHQVTQMGQEVILRCVPISNHLYFYWYRQILGQKVEFLVSFYNNEISEKSEIFDDQFSVERPDGSNFTLKIRSTKLEDSAMYFCASRRGTSTEEAFFGQGTRLTVV.

J is TRBJ1-2 and V is TRBV5-1; tentatively, D is TRBD1 (5 bases). The length of the CDR3 is 16 residues. Per germline, CDR1 SGHRS and CDR2 YFSETQ. V was cut by 1 base and J by 5 bases, with 18 bases left in between. The CDR3 nucleotides read TGCGCCAGCAGCTTGAGTGGTGGCGGGGACGGGTATGGCTACACCTTC. Protein: CASSLSGGGDGYGYTF.

This chain connects TRBV7-2 to TRBJ1-5; maybe TRBD1 (5 bases). The V and J ends lost 1 base and 5 bases respectively, with 12 bases between them. The germline V gene encodes CDR1 SGHTA and CDR2 FQGNSA. This CDR3 is built from 15 residues. The CDR3 region has the DNA TGTGCCAGCAGCTTAGTCCCAGGGAGGGATCAGCCCCAGCATTTT. This translates into CASSLVPGRDQPQHF.

The rearrangement uses TRBV6-6 and TRBJ1-2; D call uncertain. Germline lookup yields CDR1 MNHNY and CDR2 SVGAGI (reference sequence). Trimming cost V 2 bases and J 2 bases, with 9 bases left between them. The CDR3 contains 14 residues. As DNA, the CDR3 is TGTGCCAGCAGTTACGGTCAGATAAACTATGGCTACACCTTC. It encodes CASSYGQINYGYTF.

The V gene is TRBV9, the J gene TRBJ2-1; 12 bases are a match to TRBD2. This CDR3 is 18 amino acids long. Germline assignment: CDR1 SGDLS and CDR2 YYNGEE. J lost 9 bases, V lost 1 base, and 14 bases had no gene match. The CDR3, as DNA: TGTGCCAGCAGCGTATCTAGCGGGGGGGCGCCAGATGAGGGTGAGCAGTTCTTC. Translating gives CASSVSSGGAPDEGEQFF.

A single count supports this clone. The rearrangement links TRBV19 to TRBJ1-1, with 7 bases fitting TRBD1. CDR1 and CDR2 from the germline V gene are LNHDA and SQIVND (reference sequence). The CDR3 length is 16 residues. Trimming cost V 4 bases and J 3 bases; bases outside gene matches: 11. The CDR3 DNA is TGTGCCAGTAGTACATGGACAGGCAGTGCGGACACTGAAGCTTTCTTT. This gives the protein CASSTWTGSADTEAFF.

The chain carries TRBV4-1 and TRBJ1-4; D is uncertain. Trimming shortened V by 2 bases and J by 0 bases, and 16 bases separated the two germline ends. From germline, CDR1 is MGHRA and CDR2 YSYEKL. This CDR3 is built from 18 residues. CDR3 bases: TGCGCCAGCAGCCAAAGGTCGGCAGGCCTTGCAACTAATGAAAAACTGTTTTTT. Translating it yields CASSQRSAGLATNEKLFF.

The chain uses TRBV9 and TRBJ2-5; 9 bases are shared with TRBD1. Germline assignment: CDR1 SGDLS and CDR2 YYNGEE. The junction had 5 bases not matched to a gene; V was cut back by 3 bases and J by 5 bases. This CDR3 region has 14 residues. CDR3 in amino acids: CASSGTGVGETQYF. The CDR3 nucleotides are TGTGCCAGCAGCGGGACAGGGGTCGGGGAGACCCAGTACTTC.

The chain combines TRBV20-1 with TRBJ1-2; D remains unclear. Trimming cost V 3 bases and J 0 bases, with 17 bases left between them. Germline loops: CDR1 DFQATT, CDR2 SNEGSKA (reference sequence). This CDR3 has 16 residues. In nucleotides, the CDR3 is TGCAGTGCTAGTGTCCCCTTCCGGAGTGCTAACTATGGCTACACCTTC. It encodes CSASVPFRSANYGYTF.

This rearrangement joins TRBV2 to TRBJ2-1; 7 bases line up with TRBD2. The CDR3 sequence is 16 residues long. Germline lookup yields CDR1 SNHLY and CDR2 FYNNEI. The ends lost 3 bases at V and 7 bases at J; junction bases unmatched: 12. CDR3: CASSDLLASPGNEQFF. The CDR3 coding sequence is TGTGCCAGCAGTGACCTACTAGCGAGTCCCGGGAATGAGCAGTTCTTC. Combining the CDR3 with reference TRBV2 and TRBJ2-1 gives the whole variable domain EPEVTQTPSHQVTQMGQEVILRCVPISNHLYFYWYRQILGQKVEFLVSFYNNEISEKSEIFDDQFSVERPDGSNFTLKIRSTKLEDSAMYFCASSDLLASPGNEQFFGPGTRLTVL.

The chain joins TRBV3-1 (or the pseudogene TRBV3-2) to TRBJ1-1, with a tentative D call TRBD1 (6 bases). Trimming pared 4 bases from V and 8 bases from J, leaving 11 bases between. The length of the CDR3 is 12 residues. Germline V lookup: CDR1 LGHDT, CDR2 YNNKEL (reference sequence). DNA of the CDR3: TGTGCCAGCAGCCTGGACAGAGCAGAAGCTTTCTTT. It translates to CASSLDRAEAFF.

Ten or more counts support this clone. The gene calls are TRBV3-1 (or the pseudogene TRBV3-2) and TRBJ2-5; 8 bases line up with TRBD2. The trim removed 1 base at V and 5 bases at J, leaving 6 bases unmatched. Germline V gene data show CDR1 as LGHDT and CDR2 as YNNKEL (reference sequence). The CDR3 length is 15 residues. The CDR3 protein is CASSQVGGGRETQYF. In DNA form, the CDR3 reads TGTGCCAGCAGCCAAGTCGGGGGGGGGCGCGAGACCCAGTACTTC.

The CDR3 nucleotides are TGTGCTAGTGGGGGCGGGACAGGAGGTTGGCAAGAGACCCAGTACTTC. This codes for CASGGGTGGWQETQYF. The chain is built from TRBV12-5 and TRBJ2-5; TRBD1 matches 8 bases. The CDR3 runs to 16 residues. V was pared by 6 bases and J by 2 bases, with 11 bases of the junction left unmatched. Germline lookup yields CDR1 LGHNT and CDR2 FRNRAP. The whole variable domain, filled in from reference TRBV12-5 and TRBJ2-5, reads DARVTQTPRHKVTEMGQEVTMRCQPILGHNTVFWYRQTMMQGLELLAYFRNRAPLDDSGMPKDRFSAEMPDATLATLKIQPSEPRDSAVYFCASGGGTGGWQETQYFGPGTRLLVL.